This entry lists 25 T cell receptor beta chains sequenced from one sample in a study of breast tumors, draining lymph nodes, adjacent tissues. Axillary draining lymph nodes of breast cancer patients supplied the node samples. TCRdb analysed the multiplex PCR reads with MiXCR anew, one entry per CDR3 protein. Of around 250,000 distinct CDR3 sequences listed, under 40% are singletons. The specimen sequenced was axillary lymph node tissue. All receptors derive from a female donor with breast cancer. Some clones in this sample may be carry-over from other donors' samples.

J is TRBJ2-2 and V is TRBV12-3 or TRBV12-4; D unresolved. Trimming took off 6 bases at V and 2 bases at J, with 7 bases between the two ends. The CDR3 sequence is 13 residues long. CDR3 nucleotide sequence: TGTGCCAGCAGCCGTGGAAACACCGGGGAGCTGTTTTTT. Residues: CASSRGNTGELFF.

There are a few counts of this clonotype. The chain uses TRBV12-3 or TRBV12-4 and TRBJ2-7, with 10 bases fitting TRBD2. The V segment lost 3 bases and the J segment 6 bases; nucleotides outside the gene matches: 11. The CDR3 runs 16 residues. The CDR3 loop is CASSFIGLAGVSEQYF. CDR3 sequence (DNA): TGTGCCAGCAGTTTCATCGGGCTAGCGGGAGTATCCGAGCAGTACTTC.

In its sample, this clonotype was seen many times. The chain joins TRBV9 to TRBJ2-2, with a possible D match to TRBD2 (6 bases). From germline, CDR1 is SGDLS and CDR2 YYNGEE. V lost 4 bases, J lost 7 bases, and 14 bases lay in between. This CDR3 is built from 14 residues. CDR3 nucleotides: TGTGCCAGCAGCCTAGCGCTGGCGGACGGGGAGCTGTTTTTT. This translates into CASSLALADGELFF.

Turning to this clonotype: A much larger clone differs from this one at a single base, so this may be a read error. The J gene is TRBJ1-2, the V gene TRBV7-9; 10 bases agree with TRBD1. Germline V lookup: CDR1 SEHNR, CDR2 FQNEAQ (reference sequence). This CDR3 is built from 15 residues. CDR3 DNA: TGTGCCAGCAGCATAGGACAGGGGGTTCTCTATGGCTACTCCTTC. Translating gives CASSIGQGVLYGYSF.

This clonotype was detected many times. The genes are TRBV6-4 and TRBJ2-2; no definite D call. Germline CDR1 MRHNA, CDR2 SNTAGT. The CDR3 contains 13 residues. V lost 3 bases, J lost 5 bases, and 7 bases lay in between. CDR3 region: CASSDRRTGELFF. The CDR3 coding sequence is TGTGCCAGCAGTGATCGTCGGACCGGGGAGCTGTTTTTT.

The rearrangement joins TRBV24-1 to TRBJ2-5; 10 bases line up with TRBD2. CDR1 and CDR2 from the germline V gene are KGHDR and SFDVKD. V dropped 12 bases and J dropped 2; count of bases not matched to a gene: 5. The CDR3 has 13 amino acids. In DNA form, the CDR3 reads TGTGCCGCGTCTAGCGGGAGTCAAGAGACCCAGTACTTC. Its translation is CAASSGSQETQYF.

Of note for this clonotype: A much larger clone lies a single base off, so this may be a read error. The V gene is TRBV20-1, the J gene TRBJ1-3; D is unclear. The CDR3 has 15 residues. CDR1 and CDR2 from the germline V gene are DFQATT and SNEGSKA (reference sequence). The germline V and J ends were trimmed by 0 bases and 6 bases, with 15 bases remaining between them. CDR3 sequence: CSAREPRVTANTIYF. The CDR3 DNA reads as TGCAGTGCTAGAGAGCCAAGGGTTACTGCAAACACCATATATTTT.

The chain employs TRBV2 and TRBJ1-2; 7 nucleotides agree with TRBD1. The J segment lost 7 bases and the V segment lost 5 bases, leaving 13 bases of the junction unmatched. Germline CDR1 reads SNHLY; CDR2 reads FYNNEI. CDR3 length: 15 amino acids. The CDR3 protein is CASSLMAGGLSGYTF. CDR3 DNA: TGTGCCAGCAGTTTAATGGCAGGGGGGCTTAGTGGCTACACCTTC. The complete variable domain, with remaining parts taken from reference TRBV2 and TRBJ1-2, reads EPEVTQTPSHQVTQMGQEVILRCVPISNHLYFYWYRQILGQKVEFLVSFYNNEISEKSEIFDDQFSVERPDGSNFTLKIRSTKLEDSAMYFCASSLMAGGLSGYTFGSGTRLTVV.

At least ten counts were recorded for this clonotype. This chain uses TRBV18 with TRBJ2-3; D not resolved. The CDR3 has 13 amino acids. CDR1 and CDR2 from the germline V gene are KGHSH and LQKENI. V was pared by 3 bases and J by 0 bases, with 4 bases between. The CDR3 reads CASSPLSTDTQYF. CDR3 coding DNA: TGTGCCAGCTCACCTCTCAGCACAGATACGCAGTATTTT.

This clonotype was counted at least ten times. The rearrangement joins TRBV12-3 or TRBV12-4 to TRBJ2-1, with 8 bases matching TRBD2. The trim removed 3 bases at V and 7 bases at J, leaving 8 bases unmatched. The CDR3 is 15 amino acids. For the CDR3, the DNA is TGTGCCAGCAGTTTGTCGGGAGGGAGGAGGAATGAGCAGTTCTTC. It is translated as CASSLSGGRRNEQFF.

This clonotype was seen ten or more times. The chain joins TRBV3-1 to TRBJ1-2, with D possibly TRBD1 on 6 matching bases. CDR1 is LGHDT, CDR2 YNNKEL, per germline (reference sequence). V was pared by 2 bases and J by 4 bases, with 14 bases between. The CDR3 sequence is 15 residues long. The CDR3 loop is CASSQRGTGGYGYTF. The CDR3, as DNA: TGTGCCAGCAGCCAAAGGGGGACGGGGGGCTATGGCTACACCTTC. Full variable domain (remainder filled in from reference TRBV3-1 and TRBJ1-2): DTAVSQTPKYLVTQMGNDKSIKCEQNLGHDTMYWYKQDSKKFLKIMFSYNNKELIINETVPNRFSPKSPDKAHLNLHINSLELGDSAVYFCASSQRGTGGYGYTFGSGTRLTVV.

As DNA, the CDR3 is TGCAGTGCTAGAGACGGGACAGGGAAGGATACGCAGTATTTT. Its protein is CSARDGTGKDTQYF. The gene calls are TRBV20-1 and TRBJ2-3; 9 bases map to TRBD1. The V and J ends lost 0 bases and 6 bases, in that order; junction bases with no gene match: 4. The CDR3 has 14 amino acids. The germline V gene has CDR1 DFQATT and CDR2 SNEGSKA (reference sequence).

The CDR3: CAISEVSSYNEQFF. In DNA form, the CDR3 reads TGTGCCATCAGTGAGGTAAGCTCCTACAATGAGCAGTTCTTC. This sequence joins TRBV10-3 and TRBJ2-1; D is undetermined. V lost 2 bases, J lost 0 bases, and 5 bases lay in between. There are 14 residues in the CDR3. CDR1 is ENHRY, CDR2 SYGVKD, per germline.

The chain links TRBV6-1 to TRBJ2-5, with D possibly TRBD2 on 6 matching bases. The V and J ends lost 4 bases and 5 bases respectively, with 14 bases between them. CDR1 is MNHNS, CDR2 SASEGT, per germline. The CDR3 is 14 residues long. This CDR3 is CASSAVGRVETQYF. Written as DNA, the CDR3 is TGTGCCAGCAGTGCGGTCGGGAGAGTGGAGACCCAGTACTTC.

This clonotype was seen only a few times. A read error may explain this, as a much larger clone is one base away. This chain joins TRBV7-3 and TRBJ2-3; 9 bases are shared with TRBD2. There are 15 residues in the CDR3. The V gene's germline CDR1 is SGHTA and CDR2 FQGTGA. CDR3 protein: CAGSLAGEATDTQYF. The CDR3 nucleotides read TGTGCCGGCAGTTTAGCGGGAGAAGCCACAGATACGCAGTATTTT.

The V and J genes are TRBV27 and TRBJ1-2; tentatively, D is TRBD1 (6 bases). Per the germline V gene, CDR1 is MNHEY and CDR2 is SMNVEV (reference sequence). Between the trimmed V and J ends, which lost 5 bases and 4 bases, there was a span of 17 bases. This CDR3 is 15 amino acids long. CDR3 sequence reads: CASSLTRTAAYGYTF. In DNA form, the CDR3 reads TGTGCCAGCAGTCTGACTCGGACAGCAGCCTATGGCTACACCTTC.

This clonotype was counted many times. The chain carries TRBV6-1 and TRBJ2-2; tentatively, D is TRBD2 (6 bases). The CDR3 covers 15 residues. The germline gives CDR1 MNHNS, CDR2 SASEGT. The V end lost 4 bases, the J end lost 3 bases, and 12 bases lay between the germline ends. The CDR3 here is CASSVAGTYTGELFF. The CDR3 DNA is TGTGCCAGCAGTGTCGCAGGGACTTACACCGGGGAGCTGTTTTTT.

This clonotype has ten or more counts. This chain links TRBV20-1 with TRBJ2-7; no firm D call. V lost 5 bases and J lost 6, with 11 bases in between. This CDR3 comprises 11 residues. Per germline, CDR1 DFQATT and CDR2 SNEGSKA (reference sequence). CDR3 in DNA: TGCAGTGCTGGGCCGTCTGGCGAGCAGTACTTC. Translating it yields CSAGPSGEQYF.

The rearrangement uses TRBV2 and TRBJ2-7, with TRBD2 matching 14 bases. Trimming removed 8 bases from V and 10 bases from J; junction bases left unmatched: 7. Germline values: CDR1 SNHLY, CDR2 FYNNEI. This CDR3 has 13 amino acids. CDR3 sequence reads: CASLGLAGEAQYF. The CDR3 DNA follows: TGTGCCAGCTTGGGACTAGCGGGAGAGGCCCAGTACTTC.

With regard to this clonotype: At one of its ends the junction is not consistent with the germline gene, which may arise from a read error. The CDR3 DNA is TGTGCCAGCAGTCACTCGGCATTACCTTCCTACGAGCAGTACTTC. This gives the protein CASSHSALPSYEQYF. The genes are TRBV6-2 or TRBV6-3 and TRBJ2-7; D is unclear. From germline, CDR1 is MNHEY and CDR2 SVGEGT. The CDR3 consists of 15 residues.

The genes are TRBV29-1 and TRBJ2-7, with D possibly being TRBD1 (5 bases). This CDR3 has 13 residues. In germline, CDR1 is SQVTM, CDR2 ANQGSEA. V lost 8 bases and J lost 5, with 19 bases in between. CDR3 amino acids: CSSLPAGSNEQYF. CDR3 bases: TGCAGCAGCTTGCCGGCAGGGTCGAACGAGCAGTACTTC.

Turning to this clonotype: A much larger clone is a single base away; this may be a read error. The rearrangement links TRBV7-2 to TRBJ2-5; TRBD2 matches at 10 bases. Germline CDR1 and CDR2: SGHTA and FQGNSA. The CDR3 loop spans 16 amino acids. Here the CDR3 DNA reads TGCGCCAGCAGCTTGTCGCTAGCGGGAGTGGGGGGGACCCAGTACTTC. Encoded protein: CASSLSLAGVGGTQYF.

The sample holds many counts of this clonotype. The V gene is TRBV6-1, the J gene TRBJ2-5, with TRBD2 matching over 9 bases. CDR1 is MNHNS, CDR2 SASEGT, per germline. The CDR3 runs 15 residues. Unmatched junction bases numbered 10, after V lost 10 bases and J lost 1 base. The CDR3 DNA is TGTGCCACCAAGGGTAGCGGGGGACTCCAAGAGACCCAGTACTTC. Translation: CATKGSGGLQETQYF.

In regard to this clonotype: A much more abundant neighbour one base away suggests this may be a read error. The rearrangement joins TRBV29-1 to TRBJ2-7, with D uncertain. The CDR3 covers 11 residues. CDR1 is SQVTM and CDR2 is ANQGSEA in the germline V gene. V lost 7 bases and J lost 3, with 10 bases in between. The CDR3 bases are TGCAGCGCCTTAAGCGACTACGAGCAGTACTTC. Translation gives CSALSDYEQYF.

Ten or more counts support this clonotype. V usage is TRBV11-1 and J usage is TRBJ2-6; D not certain. The CDR3 has 18 residues. V was shortened by 6 bases and J by 3 bases, with 21 bases between the two germline ends. CDR1 and CDR2 from the germline V gene are SGHAT and FQDESV (reference sequence). This CDR3 reads CASSLPWNTQLGANVLTF. CDR3 nucleotide sequence: TGTGCCAGCAGTCTTCCCTGGAATACTCAACTTGGGGCCAACGTCCTGACTTTC.